Below, 17 T cell receptor beta chains from the same sample are listed, as sequenced in a study of blood T cell repertoires in COVID-19 (dated by TCRdb to about 2020). The library was prepared using the immunoSEQ multiplex PCR assay. The table comes from immuneACCESS by way of TCRdb, which keeps in-frame sequences with V and J called. Part of the clones is missing from these tables; in studies checked, under half for an unresolved V gene and the rest for unknown reasons. The sample table holds a few hundred thousand clones, of which more than 70% were seen once. Clones ranked in the top ten supply around 3% of the sample. The sample consisted of peripheral blood. These receptor sequences come from a woman aged 30 to 39 with COVID-19, enrolled during active disease.

This clone was detected once. The J gene is TRBJ1-1, the V gene TRBV5-1; 12 positions agree with TRBD1. V gave up 0 bases and J gave up 10 bases; unmatched junction bases: 7. The CDR3 is made up of 15 amino acids. Germline CDR1 is SGHRS and CDR2 is YFSETQ. CDR3 nucleotide sequence: TGCGCCAGCAGCTTGGAAAGGGACAGGGGGCGTCGAGCTTTCTTT. Amino acids: CASSLERDRGRRAFF.

The chain carries TRBV6-2 or TRBV6-3 and TRBJ2-5, with a possible D match to TRBD2 (6 bases). This CDR3 region has 17 residues. V lost 0 bases and J 0 bases, leaving 14 bases between the germline ends. Germline V gene data show CDR1 as MNHEY and CDR2 as SVGEGT. The CDR3 sequence: CASSYSTDYRYQETQYF. CDR3 bases: TGTGCCAGCAGTTACTCGACGGACTATCGGTACCAAGAGACCCAGTACTTC.

A few counts support this clone. The rearrangement links TRBV27 to TRBJ1-1; the match to TRBD1 covers 9 bases. CDR1 and CDR2 from the germline V gene are MNHEY and SMNVEV (reference sequence). V was clipped by 4 bases and J by 3 bases; unmatched bases: 6. There are 15 residues in the CDR3. The CDR3 nucleotides read TGTGCCAGCAGTTCACAGGGGGCTGGGGACACTGAAGCTTTCTTT. This translates into CASSSQGAGDTEAFF.

The V and J genes are TRBV7-2 and TRBJ2-3, with a tentative D call TRBD2 (6 bases). This CDR3 is built from 19 residues. CDR1 is SGHTA, CDR2 FQGNSA, per germline. The V and J ends lost 7 bases and 4 bases respectively, with 30 bases between them. CDR3 nucleotide sequence: TGTGCCAGCACCACCACCCCGGGGAGACTAGGGGAGGTCCCAGATACGCAGTATTTT. Its translation is CASTTTPGRLGEVPDTQYF. The whole variable domain, remainder taken from reference TRBV7-2 and TRBJ2-3, is GAGVSQSPSNKVTEKGKDVELRCDPISGHTALYWYRQSLGQGLEFLIYFQGNSAPDKSGLPSDRFSAERTGGSVSTLTIQRTQQEDSAVYLCASTTTPGRLGEVPDTQYFGPGTRLTVL.

Only one count was recorded for this clone. The junction differs from germline at one of its ends, possibly a read error. The chain combines TRBV5-1 with TRBJ2-3, with 8 bases matching TRBD1. Per the germline V gene, CDR1 is SGHRS and CDR2 is YFSETQ. This CDR3 has 15 residues. The CDR3, as DNA: TGCGCCAGCAGTTTGGAAAGGACAGGGACAGATACGCAGTATTTT. Its translation is CASSLERTGTDTQYF. Combining the CDR3 with reference TRBV5-1 and TRBJ2-3 gives the whole variable domain KAGVTQTPRYLIKTRGQQVTLSCSPISGHRSVSWYQQTPGQGLQFLFEYFSETQRNKGNFPGRFSGRQFSNSRSEMNVSTLELGDSALYLCASSLERTGTDTQYFGPGTRLTVL.

This clone was seen more than once but under ten times. V and J are TRBV5-1 and TRBJ2-2; D unclear. Germline V gives CDR1 SGHRS, CDR2 YFSETQ. The CDR3 runs to 14 residues. Trimming removed 0 bases at V and 0 bases at J, with 3 bases between. The CDR3 nucleotides read TGCGCCAGCAGCTTGGCGGCGAACACCGGGGAGCTGTTTTTT. The encoded protein is CASSLAANTGELFF.

The chain recombines TRBV7-2 with TRBJ2-2, with a weak D call TRBD2 (5 bases). V was clipped by 7 bases and J by 4 bases, with 25 bases between them. This CDR3 contains 18 residues. The germline gives CDR1 SGHTA, CDR2 FQGNSA. The CDR3 reads CASTTTPDWNGFTGELFF. For the CDR3, the DNA is TGTGCCAGCACCACTACCCCGGACTGGAACGGGTTCACCGGGGAGCTGTTTTTT. Full variable domain (missing parts from reference TRBV7-2 and TRBJ2-2): GAGVSQSPSNKVTEKGKDVELRCDPISGHTALYWYRQSLGQGLEFLIYFQGNSAPDKSGLPSDRFSAERTGGSVSTLTIQRTQQEDSAVYLCASTTTPDWNGFTGELFFGEGSRLTVL.

The chain recombines TRBV9 with TRBJ1-2; no definite D call. CDR1 is SGDLS, CDR2 YYNGEE, per germline. The CDR3 length is 13 residues. Deletions cut 4 bases from V and 12 bases from J, with 19 bases between. The CDR3: CASSPGPFLEDTF. The CDR3 DNA reads TGTGCCAGCAGCCCAGGCCCCTTCCTGGAGGACACCTTC. Using reference TRBV9 and TRBJ1-2 for the parts outside the CDR3, the full variable domain is DSGVTQTPKHLITATGQRVTLRCSPRSGDLSVYWYQQSLDQGLQFLIQYYNGEERAKGNILERFSAQQFPDLHSELNLSSLELGDSALYFCASSPGPFLEDTFGSGTRLTVV.

This clone was seen only a few times. J is TRBJ1-5 and V is TRBV28, with 9 bases aligning to TRBD1. The CDR3 is 20 residues long. Trimming removed 2 bases from V and 0 bases from J; junction bases left unmatched: 14. CDR1 and CDR2 from the germline V gene are MDHEN and SYDVKM. CDR3 DNA: TGTGCCAGCAGTTTAGTGGTACTGGACAGGGGTCGTCATAGCAATCAGCCCCAGCATTTT. Translating it yields CASSLVVLDRGRHSNQPQHF. The full variable domain, with the rest looked up from reference TRBV28 and TRBJ1-5, is DVKVTQSSRYLVKRTGEKVFLECVQDMDHENMFWYRQDPGLGLRLIYFSYDVKMKEKGDIPEGYSVSREKKERFSLILESASTNQTSMYLCASSLVVLDRGRHSNQPQHFGDGTRLSIL.

V usage is TRBV18 and J usage is TRBJ1-2, with 7 bases matching TRBD1. The V gene end was trimmed by 3 bases and the J gene end by 4 bases; junction bases not matched to a gene: 8. Per germline, CDR1 KGHSH and CDR2 LQKENI. There are 15 residues in the CDR3. CDR3 protein: CASSPTGFRGYGYTF. CDR3 nucleotide sequence: TGTGCCAGCTCACCGACAGGGTTTCGCGGCTATGGCTACACCTTC.

V usage is TRBV6-2 or TRBV6-3 and J usage is TRBJ1-5, with D perhaps matching TRBD1 (5 bases). The germline gives CDR1 MNHEY, CDR2 SVGEGT. The CDR3 is made up of 15 amino acids. V lost 2 bases to trimming and J lost 6 bases, with 14 bases between them. The CDR3 loop is CASSYPPGVGQPQHF. The CDR3 DNA reads as TGTGCCAGCAGTTACCCCCCGGGGGTAGGTCAGCCCCAGCATTTT.

V gene TRBV6-6 combines with J gene TRBJ2-2; D is perhaps TRBD1 (6 bases). V was clipped by 8 bases and J by 5 bases, with 12 bases between them. The germline V gene encodes CDR1 MNHNY and CDR2 SVGAGI (reference sequence). The CDR3 consists of 13 residues. The CDR3 loop is CASRVTGTGELFF. DNA for the CDR3: TGTGCCAGCCGGGTTACAGGGACCGGGGAGCTGTTTTTT.

This clone was detected once. The rearrangement links TRBV9 to TRBJ2-3, with D possibly matching TRBD2 (6 bases). The CDR3 contains 14 residues. V lost 3 bases to trimming and J lost 3 bases, with 11 bases between them. Germline CDR1 reads SGDLS; CDR2 reads YYNGEE. Here the CDR3 DNA reads TGTGCCAGCAGCGGAGAAGGGACTACAGATACGCAGTATTTT. Translating gives CASSGEGTTDTQYF.

This sequence joins TRBV6-5 and TRBJ1-2, with 9 bases that match TRBD1. The CDR3 loop spans 13 amino acids. V gave up 6 bases and J gave up 2 bases; unmatched junction bases: 1. Germline V gene sequence: CDR1 MNHEY, CDR2 SVGAGI. CDR3 loop: CASRDRGNYGYTF. The CDR3 region has the DNA TGTGCCAGCAGGGACAGGGGAAACTATGGCTACACCTTC.

The chain combines TRBV4-3 with TRBJ2-7; 8 bases map to TRBD1. V lost 3 bases, J lost 6 bases, and 16 bases stayed unmatched. The CDR3 consists of 17 residues. Germline V gene lookup returns CDR1 LGHNA and CDR2 YSLEER. CDR3 DNA sequence: TGCGCCAGCAGCCACTACCTACCCGGACAGGGAGAAACCGAGCAGTACTTC. Its translation: CASSHYLPGQGETEQYF.

This chain joins TRBV19 and TRBJ2-1, with D possibly being TRBD2 (6 bases). This CDR3 contains 15 residues. V was cut by 5 bases and J by 0 bases, with 11 bases left in between. Germline-derived CDR1 and CDR2 are LNHDA and SQIVND (reference sequence). The CDR3 sequence is CASSDGGSSYNEQFF. In DNA, the CDR3 is TGTGCCAGTAGTGATGGGGGGAGCTCCTACAATGAGCAGTTCTTC.

CDR3 region: CASSLGVGRQNTIYF. Written as DNA, the CDR3 is TGTGCCAGCAGCCTCGGGGTAGGCCGGCAAAACACCATATATTTT. The chain joins TRBV7-2 to TRBJ1-3; D call uncertain. This CDR3 comprises 15 residues. Germline V lookup: CDR1 SGHTA, CDR2 FQGNSA. Trimming cost V 5 bases and J 6 bases, with 17 bases left between them.